This TCR beta chain comes out of a study of T cell repertoires in cytomegalovirus infection. This CDR3 comprises 14 residues. Trimming removed 6 bases at V and 3 bases at J, with 12 bases between. TCRdb re-analysed the reads in MiXCR, keeping a single row per CDR3 protein. The data contain about 140,000 distinct CDR3 sequences, about 6.5% of them singletons. In its sample, this clonotype was seen many times. Its matching antigen is unknown. Regarding the study as a whole: The response measured ex vivo was dominated by TCR beta clonotypes (HLA-C-restricted and CMV-specific).

The material sequenced was PBMCs. This clonotype was obtained from a human donor in good health (CMV status not recorded). Some clones in this sample may be carry-over from other donors' samples. The chain joins TRBV12-3 or TRBV12-4 to TRBJ1-5; D unresolved. This chain's CDR3 is CASRDRRSNQPQHF. Written as DNA, the CDR3 is TGTGCCAGCAGAGACCGACGGTCCAATCAGCCCCAGCATTTT.